This TCR beta chain was sequenced for a study of regulatory T cells in long-lasting Graves disease. This clonotype was found many times. TCR beta libraries were built with iRepertoire HTBI primers and Arm-PCR of CDR3 regions. Using its own MiXCR run on the multiplex PCR reads, TCRdb lists one record per CDR3 protein. The sample lists about 470,000 distinct CDR3 sequences; about 15% were seen once. Noted time point: newly diagnosed GD, antithyroid drugs for less than 3 months. PBMCs provided the RNA from which the TCR library was made. The same data also went into a second study, on T cells in Graves' hyperthyroidism and ophthalmopathy.

This receptor was obtained from a woman aged 25-40 years with Graves disease. Material: peripheral blood mononuclear cells (PBMCs), obtained at new diagnosis, from a patient treated with antithyroid drugs.

As DNA, the CDR3 is TGCAGTGTTTCCGGGAGGTCCTACGAGCAGTACTTC. It is translated as CSVSGRSYEQYF. J is TRBJ2-7 and V is TRBV20-1, with TRBD2 identical over 7 bases. The CDR3 length is 12 residues. V lost 7 bases and J lost 1; bases outside the gene matches: 4. Germline CDR1 and CDR2: DFQATT and SNEGSKA (reference sequence).